This T cell receptor beta chain stems from a study of circulating and synovial CD4+ cells in juvenile arthritis. The study's findings and limits: Circulating pathogenic-like lymphocytes shared a substantially higher fraction of CDR3 sequences with synovium than bulk blood.

With respect to this clone: Antigen specificity is unknown.

The method was immunoSEQ multiplex PCR; TCRdb's version includes in-frame clones alone and lacks a portion of them. Of tens of thousands of clones in the sample, about 96% were seen once. In germline, CDR1 is MNHNY, CDR2 SVGAGI (reference sequence). Trimming at V came to 4 bases and at J to 5 bases, leaving 9 bases not matched to a gene. The CDR3 length is 15 residues. Sequencing used CD4+ T cells from blood. V usage is TRBV6-6 and J usage is TRBJ1-1, with TRBD1 identical over 8 bases. This TCR was recovered from a human donor with juvenile idiopathic arthritis. This chain's CDR3 is CASSSYQGAGTEAFF. CDR3 nucleotides: TGTGCCAGCAGTTCTTACCAGGGGGCAGGGACTGAAGCTTTCTTT.